The 24 T cell receptor beta chains below all came from one sample that was sequenced in a study of memory CD4+ T cells and cytomegalovirus serostatus. Only in-frame clones appear in the TCRdb table, and some are missing; sequencing was by immunoSEQ multiplex PCR. The data hold around 44,000 clones, with around 72% observed a single time. Single viable CD3+CD4+CD8-CD45RO+ cells were sorted as the memory CD4+ T cells. The sequenced sample was memory CD4+ T cells from blood. The receptors derive from an adult in good health and CMV-seronegative.

The J gene is TRBJ2-1, the V gene TRBV25-1; 7 bases are a match to TRBD1. V lost 6 bases and J lost 3; bases outside the gene matches: 2. Germline CDR1 is MGHDK and CDR2 is SYGVNS. This CDR3 region has 13 residues. The CDR3 here is CASRTGNYNEQFF. CDR3 nucleotide sequence: TGTGCCAGCAGGACAGGGAACTACAATGAGCAGTTCTTC.

The chain links TRBV7-8 to TRBJ2-7, with D possibly TRBD1 on 5 matching bases. Germline CDR1 and CDR2: SGHVS and FQNEAQ. The CDR3 loop spans 14 amino acids. Trimming cost V 5 bases and J 5 bases, with 16 bases left between them. The CDR3 DNA is TGTGCCAGCAGCCCCCTGGGGCTGTCTAACGAGCAGTACTTC. Amino acid sequence: CASSPLGLSNEQYF.

This clone came up a few times. The chain couples TRBV25-1 to TRBJ2-1, with TRBD2 matching over 7 bases. The germline gives CDR1 MGHDK, CDR2 SYGVNS. The CDR3 has 14 amino acids. Losses at the gene ends were 6 bases for V and 0 bases for J; bases not matched to a gene: 2. The CDR3 loop is CASRGGSSYNEQFF. The CDR3 region has the DNA TGTGCCAGCAGGGGGGGGAGCTCCTACAATGAGCAGTTCTTC.

This chain uses TRBV27 with TRBJ2-3; D may be TRBD1 (5 bases). Trimming pared 2 bases from V and 0 bases from J, leaving 9 bases between. From germline, CDR1 is MNHEY and CDR2 SMNVEV (reference sequence). There are 15 residues in the CDR3. CDR3 protein: CASSLRGTSTDTQYF. Here the CDR3 DNA reads TGTGCCAGCAGTTTAAGGGGCACAAGCACAGATACGCAGTATTTT.

In this sample, this clone turned up once. CDR3 nucleotides: TGTGCCACCAGCAGAGAGGGACAGGGGTGGGAGACCCAGTACTTC. Amino acid sequence: CATSREGQGWETQYF. This chain connects TRBV15 to TRBJ2-5, with 10 bases identical to TRBD1. The CDR3 covers 15 residues. The germline CDR1 and CDR2 sequences are LNHNV and YYDKDF (reference sequence). Losses at the gene ends were 0 bases for V and 5 bases for J; bases not matched to a gene: 3.

The chain combines TRBV18 with TRBJ2-6; D uncertain. CDR3 length equals 17 residues. The germline V gene has CDR1 KGHSH and CDR2 LQKENI. Trimming stripped 1 base from V and 0 bases from J, with 10 bases between. The DNA for the CDR3 is TGTGCCAGCTCACCACAGGGCCCGCGCTCTGGGGCCAACGTCCTGACTTTC. This translates into CASSPQGPRSGANVLTF.

The chain joins TRBV11-2 to TRBJ1-1, with a weak D call TRBD1 (6 bases). Germline V CDR1 and CDR2: SGHAT, FQNNGV. The CDR3 runs to 17 residues. Deletions cut 3 bases from V and 1 base from J, with 18 bases between. The CDR3 bases are TGTGCCAGCAGCTTCCTAAAGGGGGGTGTCTCGAACACTGAAGCTTTCTTT. This translates into CASSFLKGGVSNTEAFF.

This chain links TRBV4-2 with TRBJ2-5; perhaps TRBD2 as D (7 bases). The germline V and J ends were trimmed by 0 bases and 5 bases, with 16 bases remaining between them. The CDR3 loop spans 16 amino acids. Germline CDR1 is LGHNA and CDR2 is YNFKEQ. This CDR3 is CASSQEGGGARETQYF. The CDR3, as DNA: TGTGCCAGCAGCCAAGAGGGTGGGGGGGCTCGGGAGACCCAGTACTTC.

CDR3 region: CASSPGTFNPLHF. The DNA for the CDR3 is TGTGCCAGCAGCCCCGGGACGTTTAACCCCCTCCACTTT. The chain is built from TRBV7-2 and TRBJ1-6; tentatively, D is TRBD1 (5 bases). The germline gives CDR1 SGHTA, CDR2 FQGNSA. V was pared by 5 bases and J by 13 bases, with 15 bases between. CDR3 length equals 13 residues.

The chain couples TRBV19 to TRBJ1-4; D is perhaps TRBD1 (5 bases). The germline V and J ends were trimmed by 10 bases and 7 bases, with 19 bases remaining between them. Germline loops: CDR1 LNHDA, CDR2 SQIVND (reference sequence). The CDR3 is 14 residues long. In nucleotides, the CDR3 is TGTGCCACCCGGAAAACAGGTATTCGTGAAAAACTGTTTTTT. It encodes CATRKTGIREKLFF.

This chain uses TRBV6-1 with TRBJ1-1; D is undetermined. The CDR3 runs 15 residues. The germline V gene has CDR1 MNHNS and CDR2 SASEGT. V lost 7 bases to trimming and J lost 4 bases, with 19 bases between them. In DNA form, the CDR3 reads TGTGCCAGCAAGAATAATCGCGGAGGGAGCACTGAAGCTTTCTTT. It specifies CASKNNRGGSTEAFF.

The V call is TRBV18, the J call TRBJ2-5; 7 bases are a match to TRBD2. The junction had 11 bases not matched to a gene; V was cut back by 6 bases and J by 7 bases. The CDR3 extends over 14 amino acids. Germline CDR1 and CDR2: KGHSH and LQKENI. CDR3 in amino acids: CASSPTGGEWTQYF. CDR3 DNA sequence: TGTGCCAGCTCGCCAACTGGGGGGGAATGGACCCAGTACTTC.

The chain uses TRBV6-6 and TRBJ2-7; a weak D match, TRBD1 (6 bases). Trimming pared 5 bases from V and 3 bases from J, leaving 17 bases between. CDR1 and CDR2 (germline): MNHNY, SVGAGI (reference sequence). The CDR3 has 15 amino acids. CDR3: CASSPTGRGIYEQYF. The DNA for the CDR3 is TGTGCCAGCAGTCCAACCGGAAGGGGGATCTACGAGCAGTACTTC.

The chain combines TRBV19 with TRBJ1-5; D ambiguous. Deletions cut 1 base from V and 1 base from J, with 8 bases between. The germline V gene encodes CDR1 LNHDA and CDR2 SQIVND (reference sequence). CDR3 length: 15 residues. CDR3 sequence reads: CASSIGSSSNQPQHF. The CDR3 coding sequence is TGTGCCAGTAGTATAGGTAGTAGCAGCAATCAGCCCCAGCATTTT.

The chain is built from TRBV14 and TRBJ2-1, with TRBD2 matching 8 bases. The trim removed 4 bases at V and 4 bases at J, leaving 12 bases unmatched. CDR1 and CDR2 (germline): SGHDN, FVKESK. This CDR3 contains 17 residues. The CDR3 reads CASSPGGLAGVYNEQFF. CDR3 coding DNA: TGTGCCAGCAGCCCGGGGGGGCTGGCGGGGGTTTACAATGAGCAGTTCTTC.

The chain uses TRBV13 and TRBJ2-5, with 14 bases aligning to TRBD2. From germline, CDR1 is PRHDT and CDR2 FYEKMQ (reference sequence). The V and J ends lost 5 bases and 2 bases, in that order; junction bases with no gene match: 4. The CDR3 sequence is 16 residues long. CDR3 sequence reads: CASSRRLAGGQETQYF. The CDR3 DNA follows: TGTGCCAGCAGCCGCCGACTAGCGGGGGGGCAAGAGACCCAGTACTTC.

The chain uses TRBV19 and TRBJ1-1, with D perhaps matching TRBD1 (5 bases). Germline assignment: CDR1 LNHDA and CDR2 SQIVND (reference sequence). CDR3 length equals 15 residues. V was shortened by 3 bases and J by 0 bases, with 11 bases between the two germline ends. The CDR3 DNA reads as TGTGCCAGTAGTATCTACGGACAAATGAACACTGAAGCTTTCTTT. It yields the protein CASSIYGQMNTEAFF. Full variable domain (rest looked up from reference TRBV19 and TRBJ1-1): DGGITQSPKYLFRKEGQNVTLSCEQNLNHDAMYWYRQDPGQGLRLIYYSQIVNDFQKGDIAEGYSVSREKKESFPLTVTSAQKNPTAFYLCASSIYGQMNTEAFFGQGTRLTVV.

This chain joins TRBV6-5 and TRBJ1-1; D uncertain. The CDR3 is 12 amino acids. Trimming took off 2 bases at V and 5 bases at J, with 6 bases between the two ends. Per germline, CDR1 MNHEY and CDR2 SVGAGI. The CDR3 nucleotides read TGTGCCAGCAGTTACGAAAGGACTGAAGCTTTCTTT. The encoded protein is CASSYERTEAFF.

This chain uses TRBV29-1 with TRBJ1-5, with TRBD1 identical over 10 bases. Germline V gene lookup returns CDR1 SQVTM and CDR2 ANQGSEA. Trimming removed 4 bases from V and 4 bases from J; junction bases left unmatched: 10. CDR3 length: 16 residues. The CDR3 DNA reads TGCAGCGTTGTAGAAACAGGGACAGGGGTGAATCAGCCCCAGCATTTT. Its protein product is CSVVETGTGVNQPQHF. The full variable domain, rest sourced from reference TRBV29-1 and TRBJ1-5, is SAVISQKPSRDICQRGTSLTIQCQVDSQVTMMFWYRQQPGQSLTLIATANQGSEATYESGFVIDKFPISRPNLTFSTLTVSNMSPEDSSIYLCSVVETGTGVNQPQHFGDGTRLSIL.

The genes are TRBV10-3 and TRBJ2-3; 7 bases agree with TRBD2. The junction had 4 bases not matched to a gene; V was cut back by 0 bases and J by 1 base. The CDR3 has 16 residues. Germline CDR1 reads ENHRY; CDR2 reads SYGVKD. The CDR3: CAISESGGKGTDTQYF. The CDR3 region has the DNA TGTGCCATCAGTGAGTCCGGGGGGAAAGGCACAGATACGCAGTATTTT.

This chain joins TRBV14 and TRBJ2-1; D might be TRBD1 or TRBD2, each matching 6 bases. V was pared by 2 bases and J by 3 bases, with 14 bases between. The CDR3 consists of 16 residues. Germline assignment: CDR1 SGHDN and CDR2 FVKESK. The CDR3 spells CASSQRAGGLYNEQFF. Here the CDR3 DNA reads TGTGCCAGCAGCCAACGGGCCGGGGGCCTCTACAATGAGCAGTTCTTC.

V gene TRBV27 combines with J gene TRBJ1-5; 9 bases map to TRBD1. Germline V gene lookup returns CDR1 MNHEY and CDR2 SMNVEV (reference sequence). The CDR3 length is 15 residues. The trim removed 6 bases at V and 7 bases at J, leaving 10 bases unmatched. The CDR3 DNA follows: TGTGCCAGCAGCTCCGGGACAGGGACTCGCCAGCCCCAGCATTTT. As protein: CASSSGTGTRQPQHF.

The chain links TRBV27 to TRBJ1-5; D call uncertain. With 7 bases removed from V and 1 base from J, the gap between germline ends came to 14 bases. The CDR3 is made up of 15 amino acids. CDR1 is MNHEY and CDR2 is SMNVEV in the germline V gene (reference sequence). CDR3 loop: CASTSTFPSNQPQHF. The CDR3 DNA reads TGTGCCAGCACCTCCACGTTCCCCAGCAATCAGCCCCAGCATTTT.

This clone was detected a few times. The rearrangement joins TRBV29-1 to TRBJ1-1; TRBD1 might be the D (5 bases). Germline V gene sequence: CDR1 SQVTM, CDR2 ANQGSEA. V lost 7 bases and J lost 8, with 20 bases in between. The length of the CDR3 is 13 residues. CDR3 region: CSAYRTQRGEAFF. The CDR3 DNA sequence: TGCAGCGCCTATCGGACACAACGCGGGGAAGCTTTCTTT.